The rows below give T cell receptor beta chains drawn from one sample of a study of HIV-infected children after antiretroviral therapy interruption. TCRdb called the 3' RACE reads again in MiXCR, with one record for every CDR3 protein. The sample records under 50,000 distinct CDR3 sequences, 4.3% being singletons. Material: CD45RA+ CD4+ T cells from PBMCs, pooled from several time points, obtained from a donor given antiretroviral therapy, either interrupted or continuous. All receptors come from a pool of human donors with HIV. Each CDR3 is given with its conserved first and last residue. The D gene is left open where the match is weak. Expanded clones are given a class, and other clones once, few, many or no size at all.

d_call: .
clone_size: .
v_call: TRBV2
j_call: TRBJ2-3
cdr3_nt: TGTGCCAGCAGACGACTGGGGTCCACAGATACGCAGTATTTT
cdr3_aa: CASRRLGSTDTQYF

d_call: .
clone_size: many
v_call: TRBV4-2
j_call: TRBJ2-7
cdr3_nt: TGTGCCAGCAGCCAAGAGCAGTTCCCAGGTAGCTCCTACGAGCAGTACTTC
cdr3_aa: CASSQEQFPGSSYEQYF

d_call: TRBD1
clone_size: many
v_call: TRBV9
j_call: TRBJ1-6
cdr3_nt: TGTGCCAGCCGGGGCGGGACAGCCAGCTCCTATAATTCACCCCTCCACTTT
cdr3_aa: CASRGGTASSYNSPLHF

d_call: .
clone_size: .
v_call: TRBV29-1
j_call: TRBJ1-1
cdr3_nt: TGCAGCGTTCACACAAGGGATAGGTTTATAGGGAACACTGAAGCTTTCTTT
cdr3_aa: CSVHTRDRFIGNTEAFF

d_call: TRBD1
clone_size: many
v_call: TRBV11-2
j_call: TRBJ1-6
cdr3_nt: TGTGCCAGCAGCTTAAGGGGACAGGGAGATTCACCCCTCCACTTT
cdr3_aa: CASSLRGQGDSPLHF

d_call: .
clone_size: few
v_call: TRBV28
j_call: TRBJ2-7
cdr3_nt: TGTGCCAGCAGTTCCGGAGGGCAGTCCTACGAGCAGTACTTC
cdr3_aa: CASSSGGQSYEQYF

d_call: .
clone_size: .
v_call: TRBV6-5
j_call: TRBJ1-5
cdr3_nt: TGTGCCAGTAGTATAGGGGACGTAAGCAATCAGCCCCAGCATTTT
cdr3_aa: CASSIGDVSNQPQHF

d_call: .
clone_size: few
v_call: TRBV19
j_call: TRBJ1-5
cdr3_nt: TGTGCCAGTAGTAACCCAAATAATCAGCCCCAGCATTTT
cdr3_aa: CASSNPNNQPQHF

d_call: .
clone_size: many
v_call: TRBV5-5
j_call: TRBJ1-1
cdr3_nt: TGTGCCAGCAGCTTGGTCAGGTTGAACACTGAAGCTTTCTTT
cdr3_aa: CASSLVRLNTEAFF

d_call: .
clone_size: many
v_call: TRBV20-1
j_call: TRBJ2-5
cdr3_nt: TGCAGTGCTAGACCCCCGGGAAAGGTTACTAAGACCCAGTACTTC
cdr3_aa: CSARPPGKVTKTQYF

d_call: .
clone_size: many
v_call: TRBV7-8
j_call: TRBJ2-7
cdr3_nt: TGTGCCAGCAGCCCCCTCTCTCACGGAGGAAGGGACGAGCAGTACTTC
cdr3_aa: CASSPLSHGGRDEQYF

d_call: TRBD1
clone_size: many
v_call: TRBV9
j_call: TRBJ2-1
cdr3_nt: TGTGCCAGCAGCGTCCAACCCGGACAGGGGGGGTCCTACAATGAGCAGTTCTTC
cdr3_aa: CASSVQPGQGGSYNEQFF

d_call: .
clone_size: many
v_call: TRBV7-2
j_call: TRBJ1-2
cdr3_nt: TGTGCCAGCAGCTTAGCCAGGGAGCCCCTTGGCTACACCTTC
cdr3_aa: CASSLAREPLGYTF

d_call: TRBD1
clone_size: .
v_call: TRBV20-1
j_call: TRBJ1-5
cdr3_nt: TGCAGTGCTAGAGATCTTAAGACAGGGGACAATCAGCCCCAGCATTTT
cdr3_aa: CSARDLKTGDNQPQHF

d_call: .
clone_size: few
v_call: TRBV2
j_call: TRBJ1-1
cdr3_nt: TGTGCCAGCAGTGAAGATACCCAGAACACTGAAGCTTTCTTT
cdr3_aa: CASSEDTQNTEAFF

d_call: .
clone_size: many
v_call: TRBV6-5
j_call: TRBJ1-1
cdr3_nt: TGTGCCAGCAGTTACTCGGGGGGCGGAGCGGCTTTCTTT
cdr3_aa: CASSYSGGGAAFF

d_call: TRBD1
clone_size: many
v_call: TRBV12-3/TRBV12-4
j_call: TRBJ2-7
cdr3_nt: TGTGCCAGCAGTCCTTCACTAGACAGGGACGAGCAGTACTTC
cdr3_aa: CASSPSLDRDEQYF

d_call: TRBD2
clone_size: many
v_call: TRBV2
j_call: TRBJ2-7
cdr3_nt: TGTGCCACCTCTCGGGAAGCGGGGGGGCCCCACGAGCAGTACTTC
cdr3_aa: CATSREAGGPHEQYF

d_call: TRBD2
clone_size: few
v_call: TRBV12-3/TRBV12-4
j_call: TRBJ2-3
cdr3_nt: TGTGCCAGCAGTCCGGGACTAGCAGGGGGTGATACGCAGTATTTT
cdr3_aa: CASSPGLAGGDTQYF

d_call: TRBD2
clone_size: .
v_call: TRBV2
j_call: TRBJ2-5
cdr3_nt: TGTGCCAGCAGTGCAGGGACTAGCCAAGAGACCCAGTACTTC
cdr3_aa: CASSAGTSQETQYF

d_call: TRBD1
clone_size: .
v_call: TRBV12-3/TRBV12-4
j_call: TRBJ1-5
cdr3_nt: TGTGCCAGCAGTCCTACCCTCTCCCAAGGACAGGGCAATCAGCCCCAGCATTTT
cdr3_aa: CASSPTLSQGQGNQPQHF

d_call: .
clone_size: many
v_call: TRBV28
j_call: TRBJ1-5
cdr3_nt: TGTGCCAGCAGTTTACTGTATCAGCCCCAGCATTTT
cdr3_aa: CASSLLYQPQHF

d_call: .
clone_size: few
v_call: TRBV28
j_call: TRBJ1-2
cdr3_nt: TGTGCCAGCAGTTTGGGGTGGTTTAACTATGGCTACACCTTC
cdr3_aa: CASSLGWFNYGYTF